These 2 T cell receptor beta chains were sequenced from one sample in a study of T-cell reconstitution after alpha-beta-depleted transplantation in children. Unique molecular identifiers were incorporated into the prepared TCRbeta library. TCRdb processed the PCR reads anew with MiXCR; each CDR3 protein has one entry. The sample has approximately 510,000 distinct CDR3 sequences, approximately 20% seen once; the top ten hold over 3%. This material consisted of PBMCs from the stem cell graft donor, taken from the stem cell graft. The receptors were sampled from a human donor who donated a stem cell graft to a child with acute lymphoblastic leukemia.

This chain connects TRBV12-3 or TRBV12-4 to TRBJ2-2; D is ambiguous. CDR3 size: 11 residues. V shed 6 bases and J shed 10 bases, with 9 bases lying between them. CDR3 amino acids: CASRVEVELFF. In DNA, the CDR3 is TGTGCCAGCAGGGTCGAAGTGGAGCTGTTTTTT.

There are a few counts of this clonotype. The chain is built from TRBV5-1 and TRBJ2-7, with a possible D match to TRBD1 (5 bases). The CDR3 sequence is 14 residues long. The germline gives CDR1 SGHRS, CDR2 YFSETQ. Between the trimmed V and J ends, which lost 2 bases and 4 bases, there was a span of 13 bases. CDR3 sequence: CASSFSQGLYEQYF. Here the CDR3 DNA reads TGCGCCAGCAGCTTTTCCCAGGGCTTGTACGAGCAGTACTTC.